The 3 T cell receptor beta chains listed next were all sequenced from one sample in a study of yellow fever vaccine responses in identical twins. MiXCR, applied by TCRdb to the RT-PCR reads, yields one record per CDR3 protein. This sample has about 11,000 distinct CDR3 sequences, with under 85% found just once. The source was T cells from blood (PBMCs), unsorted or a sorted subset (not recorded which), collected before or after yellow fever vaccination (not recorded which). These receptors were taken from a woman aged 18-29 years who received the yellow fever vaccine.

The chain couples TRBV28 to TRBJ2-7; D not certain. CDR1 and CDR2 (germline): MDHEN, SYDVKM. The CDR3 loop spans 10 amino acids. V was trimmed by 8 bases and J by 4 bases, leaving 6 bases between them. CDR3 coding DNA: TGTGCCAGCGGGTCGTACGAGCAGTACTTC. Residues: CASGSYEQYF.

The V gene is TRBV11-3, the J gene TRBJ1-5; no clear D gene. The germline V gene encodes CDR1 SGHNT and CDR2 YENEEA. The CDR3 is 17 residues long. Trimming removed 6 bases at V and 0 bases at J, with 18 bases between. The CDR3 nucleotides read TGTGCCAGCAGTCGTTTCGCTAGTGAGGCTAGCAATCAGCCCCAGCATTTT. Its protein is CASSRFASEASNQPQHF.

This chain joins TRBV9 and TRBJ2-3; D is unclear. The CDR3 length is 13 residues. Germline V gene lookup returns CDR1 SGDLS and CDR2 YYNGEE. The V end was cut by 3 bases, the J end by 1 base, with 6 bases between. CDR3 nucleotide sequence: TGTGCCAGCAGCGCCTGGGGCACAGATACGCAGTATTTT. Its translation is CASSAWGTDTQYF.